Below, one TCR beta chain is given with its context. This clonotype was seen many times. What antigen it recognizes has not been identified. No much larger clone exists at a distance of one base, and base qualities are not known. These data belong to a study of T cells in Graves' hyperthyroidism and ophthalmopathy (dated by TCRdb to the late 2010s). For the study in its entirety: Peripheral blood samples were taken at the time of initial diagnosis, prior to any treatment. To identify TCR V-J signatures that set the groups apart, the researchers used a discovery cohort of 100 patients, made up of under 45 with Graves' ophthalmopathy and some 56 with stable Graves' hyperthyroidism. An independent validation cohort of about 19 hyperthyroidism patients and more than 15 patients who later progressed to ophthalmopathy tested prospective prediction of ophthalmopathy. The approximately 100 discovery patients were randomly split 7:3 into training and test sets. In addition, the study compared T-cell repertoires in thyroid tissue and in blood from roughly six Graves' hyperthyroidism patients. Once sampling was done, hyperthyroidism patients were given methimazole at a starting dose of 30 mg daily, whereas ophthalmopathy patients were given high-dose intravenous methylprednisolone. The paper describes TCR Vbeta CDR3 sequencing of 140 or so peripheral blood samples, made up of 43 ophthalmopathy patients, some 80 hyperthyroidism patients and about 17 progressor patients.

The TCR beta CDR3 regions were amplified from RNA transcripts. For the first round of RT-PCR on the TCR CDR3, the HTBI primer set was used together with the Qiagen OneStep RT-PCR kit. Libraries were constructed in a second round of multiplex PCR, after which size selection and purification were carried out. Paired-end sequencing of the libraries was performed with 100 bp reads on an Illumina HiSeq2000. Per the source publication's procedure: SOAPnuke was used to process the raw data, throwing out any read that contained adapters or uncalled bases, had a mean Phred below 15, or lacked an exact constant-primer or identifier match. COPE v1.2.5 was used to merge the high-quality paired reads, and each unique nucleotide sequence was defined as a clonotype. MiTCR v1.1 was used to align the clonotypes against IMGT TRBV, TRBD and TRBJ reference segments. The analysis included only V-J combinations with a frequency above 0.0001, which together covered 99.2% of the repertoires. A TCS score was defined as the ratio between F50 (clonal expansion) and ExV (chaos), using BLOSUM62-based TCRdist between CDR3 peptides within each V-J. Welch's t-statistics and random forest reduced fewer than 550 V-J features to about 13, which were used in a naive Bayes classifier (R e1071). The public reads were run again by TCRdb, first through fastp at Q25 and then through MiXCR, and only productive beta chains were kept. Rows matching on CDR3 protein sequence are summarized as one entry with the most common DNA and genes. The V and J calls here are based on TCRdb, not the publication. The sample yields approximately 400,000 distinct CDR3 sequences; 14% to 15% were counted once. The ten largest clones capture 30% to 35% of the sample.

Graves' hyperthyroidism was defined as stable when no progression to ophthalmopathy occurred over 18 months of follow-up. Hyperthyroidism patients were aged 18 to 65 years and newly diagnosed, with disease duration of less than 2 months. Patients with uncontrolled infections, other autoimmune diseases, pregnancy or lactation were excluded. Diagnoses were based on clinical symptoms, serum thyroxine and TRAb, thyroid ultrasound and orbital computed tomography. PBMCs were separated from over 9 ml of fresh peripheral blood using Ficoll-Paque density gradient centrifugation. Trizol reagent was used to extract total RNA, and RNA quality was then checked on an Agilent 2100 Bioanalyzer. The full study reports these points: Most expanded thyroid clonotypes (frequency above 0.001) were also detected in blood, suggesting blood repertoires may reflect thyroid immune responses. In validation, the model predicted progression to ophthalmopathy with roughly 70% sensitivity and 72% to 85% specificity, a median of 6.5 months before onset. Sample size was not statistically predetermined, and blinding of investigators to group allocation was not performed. Ophthalmopathy was separated from stable hyperthyroidism by a 13 V-J signature model, with approximately 85% sensitivity and 81% to 83% specificity obtained in cross-validation and 80%/75% obtained in testing.

CDR1 and CDR2, per the germline V gene, are KGHSH and LQKENI. V trim: 3 bases; J trim: 4 bases; unmatched bases: 7. The CDR3 runs 15 residues from the cysteine to the phenylalanine. Here the CDR3 DNA is all that survives: 45 bases in frame from base 1. The sequence is built from TRBV18 and TRBJ1-1; a stretch of 8 junction bases matches TRBD1. Sample: blood. This clonotype was sampled from a woman in her thirties with Graves' hyperthyroidism. The CDR3 sequence is CASSPRLDRVTEAFF. The nucleotide sequence reads as follows: TGTGCCAGCTCACCGCGGCTGGACAGGGTCACTGAAGCTTTCTTT.